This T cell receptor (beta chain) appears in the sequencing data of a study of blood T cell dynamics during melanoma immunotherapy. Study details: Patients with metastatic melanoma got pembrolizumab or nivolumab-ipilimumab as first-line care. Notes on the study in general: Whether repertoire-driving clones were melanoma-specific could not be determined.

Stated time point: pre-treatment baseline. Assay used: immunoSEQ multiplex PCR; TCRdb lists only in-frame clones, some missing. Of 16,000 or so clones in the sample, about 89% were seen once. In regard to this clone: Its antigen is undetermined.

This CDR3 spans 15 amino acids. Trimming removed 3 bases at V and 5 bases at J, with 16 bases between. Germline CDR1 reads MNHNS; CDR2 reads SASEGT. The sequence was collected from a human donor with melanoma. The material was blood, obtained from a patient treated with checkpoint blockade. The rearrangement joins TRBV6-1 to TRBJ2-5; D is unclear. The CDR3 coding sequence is TGTGCCAGCAGTGAGGGCCAGGTTGTCGGGGAGACCCAGTACTTC. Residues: CASSEGQVVGETQYF.